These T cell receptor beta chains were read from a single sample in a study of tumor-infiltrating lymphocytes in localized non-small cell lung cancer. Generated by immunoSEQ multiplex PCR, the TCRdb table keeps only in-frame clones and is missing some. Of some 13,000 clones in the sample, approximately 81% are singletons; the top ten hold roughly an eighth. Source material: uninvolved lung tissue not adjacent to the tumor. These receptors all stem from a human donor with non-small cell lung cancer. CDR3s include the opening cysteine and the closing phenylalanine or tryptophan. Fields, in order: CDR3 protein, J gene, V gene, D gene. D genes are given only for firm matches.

CDR3 protein: CASSLQGRTGELFF
J gene: TRBJ2-2
V gene: TRBV6-5
D gene: TRBD1

CDR3 protein: CASSGQGAPEDGYTF
J gene: TRBJ1-2
V gene: TRBV5-1
D gene: TRBD1

CDR3 protein: CASSLLDLGEAFF
J gene: TRBJ1-1
V gene: TRBV27
D gene: .

CDR3 protein: CASSPRGGFGNEQFF
J gene: TRBJ2-1
V gene: TRBV6-5
D gene: TRBD2

CDR3 protein: CSVEGDRGGNYGYTF
J gene: TRBJ1-2
V gene: TRBV29-1
D gene: TRBD1

CDR3 protein: CASSQDGDREFSPLHF
J gene: TRBJ1-6
V gene: TRBV4-1
D gene: TRBD1

CDR3 protein: CASSEGRGLGTEAFF
J gene: TRBJ1-1
V gene: TRBV6-1
D gene: TRBD1

CDR3 protein: CASSEGGQEPYEQYF
J gene: TRBJ2-7
V gene: TRBV2
D gene: .

CDR3 protein: CASSEGSSNYGYTF
J gene: TRBJ1-2
V gene: TRBV6-1
D gene: .

CDR3 protein: CASSEGLAGLEQFF
J gene: TRBJ2-1
V gene: TRBV5-1
D gene: TRBD2

CDR3 protein: CASSSPTGTWNSPLHF
J gene: TRBJ1-6
V gene: TRBV27
D gene: TRBD1

CDR3 protein: CASSSNAGTAYGYTF
J gene: TRBJ1-2
V gene: TRBV7-2
D gene: TRBD1

CDR3 protein: CASSRLAGLNNEQFF
J gene: TRBJ2-1
V gene: TRBV28
D gene: TRBD2

CDR3 protein: CASSRQRGNGDTQYF
J gene: TRBJ2-3
V gene: TRBV2
D gene: .

CDR3 protein: CASSLSGGLNSPLHF
J gene: TRBJ1-6
V gene: TRBV5-1
D gene: .

CDR3 protein: CASRSSGGANEQFF
J gene: TRBJ2-1
V gene: TRBV27
D gene: TRBD2

CDR3 protein: CASTRENQAYEQYF
J gene: TRBJ2-7
V gene: TRBV6-1
D gene: .

CDR3 protein: CASSVGAGRGQAYEQYF
J gene: TRBJ2-7
V gene: TRBV9
D gene: .

CDR3 protein: CASSEPPGQGRDEQYF
J gene: TRBJ2-7
V gene: TRBV6-1
D gene: TRBD1

CDR3 protein: CASSSPSAGMRVGYTF
J gene: TRBJ1-2
V gene: TRBV28
D gene: .

CDR3 protein: CAWSVLEQSYEQYF
J gene: TRBJ2-7
V gene: TRBV30
D gene: .

CDR3 protein: CASRGAGPNYGYTF
J gene: TRBJ1-2
V gene: TRBV6-5
D gene: .

CDR3 protein: CASSDSWGSAQYF
J gene: TRBJ2-3
V gene: TRBV6-4
D gene: .

CDR3 protein: CAISSGASGPPYEQYF
J gene: TRBJ2-7
V gene: TRBV10-3
D gene: .

CDR3 protein: CASSQVTGQRDNEQFF
J gene: TRBJ2-1
V gene: TRBV4-1
D gene: TRBD1

CDR3 protein: CASSFWYSRLSGTEAFF
J gene: TRBJ1-1
V gene: TRBV5-6
D gene: .

CDR3 protein: CASSYSKSVYEQYF
J gene: TRBJ2-7
V gene: TRBV6-6
D gene: .

CDR3 protein: CASSSHRGGGTQYF
J gene: TRBJ2-3
V gene: TRBV7-3
D gene: TRBD2

CDR3 protein: CASSISSGRLTDTQYF
J gene: TRBJ2-3
V gene: TRBV7-8
D gene: TRBD2

CDR3 protein: CASSNRDRSEQYF
J gene: TRBJ2-7
V gene: TRBV19
D gene: .

CDR3 protein: CASSYSRPPSDTEAFF
J gene: TRBJ1-1
V gene: TRBV6-5
D gene: .

CDR3 protein: CASSSGTVSGELFF
J gene: TRBJ2-2
V gene: TRBV11-3
D gene: TRBD1

CDR3 protein: CASSIGQGAWTEAFF
J gene: TRBJ1-1
V gene: TRBV19
D gene: TRBD1

CDR3 protein: CTPPPAAGEGDEQFF
J gene: TRBJ2-1
V gene: TRBV1
D gene: .

CDR3 protein: CASSLKGGGYTF
J gene: TRBJ1-2
V gene: TRBV27
D gene: .

CDR3 protein: CASSPPGQSTGELFF
J gene: TRBJ2-2
V gene: TRBV5-6
D gene: .

CDR3 protein: CASSLGQAQYF
J gene: TRBJ2-7
V gene: TRBV7-6
D gene: .

CDR3 protein: CASSSGGRNTGELFF
J gene: TRBJ2-2
V gene: TRBV5-1
D gene: TRBD2

CDR3 protein: CASSLPGQGINEQYF
J gene: TRBJ2-7
V gene: TRBV5-4
D gene: TRBD1

CDR3 protein: CATRPGFGPMETQYF
J gene: TRBJ2-5
V gene: TRBV6-5
D gene: .

CDR3 protein: CASSLTWAGWTGELFF
J gene: TRBJ2-2
V gene: TRBV7-9
D gene: .

CDR3 protein: CASSLNRDEQFF
J gene: TRBJ2-1
V gene: TRBV2
D gene: .

CDR3 protein: CSVLGQGNGYTF
J gene: TRBJ1-2
V gene: TRBV29-1
D gene: TRBD1

CDR3 protein: CASSYGDLNSPLHF
J gene: TRBJ1-6
V gene: TRBV5-1
D gene: .

CDR3 protein: CASGTGVTEAFF
J gene: TRBJ1-1
V gene: TRBV28
D gene: TRBD1

CDR3 protein: CASSEQGEPYEQYF
J gene: TRBJ2-7
V gene: TRBV2
D gene: TRBD1

CDR3 protein: CASSPRQGMNTEAFF
J gene: TRBJ1-1
V gene: TRBV5-1
D gene: TRBD1

CDR3 protein: CASRLAGTGVSPLHF
J gene: TRBJ1-6
V gene: TRBV25-1
D gene: .